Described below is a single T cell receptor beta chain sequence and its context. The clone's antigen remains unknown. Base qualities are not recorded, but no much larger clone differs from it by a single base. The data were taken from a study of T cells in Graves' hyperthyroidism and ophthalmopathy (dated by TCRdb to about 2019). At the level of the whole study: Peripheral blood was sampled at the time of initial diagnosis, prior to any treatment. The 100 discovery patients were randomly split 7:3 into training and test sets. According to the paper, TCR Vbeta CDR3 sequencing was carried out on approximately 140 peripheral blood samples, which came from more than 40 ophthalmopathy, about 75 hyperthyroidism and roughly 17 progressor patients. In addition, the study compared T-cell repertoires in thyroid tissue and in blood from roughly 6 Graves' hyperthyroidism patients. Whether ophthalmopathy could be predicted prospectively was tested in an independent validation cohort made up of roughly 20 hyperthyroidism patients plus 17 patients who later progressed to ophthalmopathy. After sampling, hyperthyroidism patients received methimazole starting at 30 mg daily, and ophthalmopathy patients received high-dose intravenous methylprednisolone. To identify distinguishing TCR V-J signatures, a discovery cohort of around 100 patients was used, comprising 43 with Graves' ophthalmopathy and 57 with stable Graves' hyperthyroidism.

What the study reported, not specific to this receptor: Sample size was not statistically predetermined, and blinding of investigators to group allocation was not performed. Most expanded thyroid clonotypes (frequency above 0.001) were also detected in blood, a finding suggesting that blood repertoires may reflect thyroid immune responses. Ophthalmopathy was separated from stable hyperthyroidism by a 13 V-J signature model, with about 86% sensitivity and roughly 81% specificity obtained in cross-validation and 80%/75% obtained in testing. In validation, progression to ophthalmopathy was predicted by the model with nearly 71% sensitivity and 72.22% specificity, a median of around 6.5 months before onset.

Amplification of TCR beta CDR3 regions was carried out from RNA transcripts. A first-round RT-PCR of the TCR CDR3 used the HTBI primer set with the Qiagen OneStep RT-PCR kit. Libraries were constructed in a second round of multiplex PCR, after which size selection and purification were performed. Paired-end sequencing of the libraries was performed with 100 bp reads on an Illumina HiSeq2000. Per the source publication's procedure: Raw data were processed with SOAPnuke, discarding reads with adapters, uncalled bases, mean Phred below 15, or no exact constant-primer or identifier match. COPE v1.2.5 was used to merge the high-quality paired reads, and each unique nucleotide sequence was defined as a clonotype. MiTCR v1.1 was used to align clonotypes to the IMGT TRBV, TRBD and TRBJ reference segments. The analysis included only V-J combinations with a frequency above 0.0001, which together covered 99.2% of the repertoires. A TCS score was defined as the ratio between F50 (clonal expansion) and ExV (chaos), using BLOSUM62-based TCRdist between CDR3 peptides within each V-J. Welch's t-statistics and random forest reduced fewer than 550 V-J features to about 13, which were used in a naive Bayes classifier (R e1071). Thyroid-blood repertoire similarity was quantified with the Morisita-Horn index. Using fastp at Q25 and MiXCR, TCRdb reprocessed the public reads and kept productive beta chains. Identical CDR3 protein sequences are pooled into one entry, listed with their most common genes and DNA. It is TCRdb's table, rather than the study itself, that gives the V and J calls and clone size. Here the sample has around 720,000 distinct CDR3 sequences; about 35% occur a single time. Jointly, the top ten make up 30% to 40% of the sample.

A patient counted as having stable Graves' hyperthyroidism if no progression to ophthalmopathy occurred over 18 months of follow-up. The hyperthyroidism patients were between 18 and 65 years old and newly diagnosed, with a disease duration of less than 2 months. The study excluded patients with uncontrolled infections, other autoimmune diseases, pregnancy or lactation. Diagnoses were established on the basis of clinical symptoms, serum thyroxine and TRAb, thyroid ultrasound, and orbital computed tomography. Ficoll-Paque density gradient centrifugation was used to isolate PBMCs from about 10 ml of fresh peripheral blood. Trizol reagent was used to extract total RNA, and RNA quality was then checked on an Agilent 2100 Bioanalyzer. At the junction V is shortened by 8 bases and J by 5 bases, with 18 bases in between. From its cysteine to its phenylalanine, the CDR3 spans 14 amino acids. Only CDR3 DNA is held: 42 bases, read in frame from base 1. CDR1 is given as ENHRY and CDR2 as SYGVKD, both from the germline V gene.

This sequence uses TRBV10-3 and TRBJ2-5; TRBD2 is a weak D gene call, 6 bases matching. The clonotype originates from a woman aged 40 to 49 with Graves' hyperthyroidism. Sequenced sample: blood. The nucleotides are TGTGCCATCCCTCCGGCGGGACCCGACGAGACCCAGTACTTC. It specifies CAIPPAGPDETQYF.